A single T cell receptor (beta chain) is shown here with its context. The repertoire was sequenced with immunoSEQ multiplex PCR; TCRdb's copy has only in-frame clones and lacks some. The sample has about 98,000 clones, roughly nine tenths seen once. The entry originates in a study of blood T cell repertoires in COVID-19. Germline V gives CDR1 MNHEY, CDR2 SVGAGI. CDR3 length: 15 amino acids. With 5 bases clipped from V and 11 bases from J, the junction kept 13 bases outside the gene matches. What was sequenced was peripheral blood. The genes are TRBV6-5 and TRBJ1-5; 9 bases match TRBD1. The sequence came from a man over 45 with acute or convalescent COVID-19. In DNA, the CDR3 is TGTGCCAGCAGTAATCCGGACAGGGGAGTGCGGGCCCAGCATTTT. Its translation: CASSNPDRGVRAQHF.